This T cell receptor (beta chain) comes out of a study of beta chain features in type 1 diabetes. Study-level results: Across all four CD4+ subsets, people with type 1 diabetes showed modestly shorter TCRB CDR3s.

There are a few counts of this clone. The antigen is undetermined. The germline V gene encodes CDR1 MNHEY and CDR2 SVGAGI. V was shortened by 2 bases and J by 0 bases, with 10 bases between the two germline ends. CDR3 length: 15 residues. The isolated RNA, all of it, was reverse transcribed, so expressed TCRB transcripts were what got sequenced. Only in-frame clones appear in the TCRdb table, and some are missing; sequencing was by immunoSEQ multiplex PCR. Of over 300,000 clones in the sample, roughly 8.8% are singletons; the top ten hold 0.9% to 1.1%. The sequence came from a man aged 25-45 years with type 1 diabetes. V is TRBV6-5 and J is TRBJ1-1; unclear D gene. Sequenced input: central memory CD4+ T cells from blood. CDR3 residues: CASSYRENLNTEAFF. DNA for the CDR3: TGTGCCAGCAGTTACAGGGAGAATTTGAACACTGAAGCTTTCTTT.